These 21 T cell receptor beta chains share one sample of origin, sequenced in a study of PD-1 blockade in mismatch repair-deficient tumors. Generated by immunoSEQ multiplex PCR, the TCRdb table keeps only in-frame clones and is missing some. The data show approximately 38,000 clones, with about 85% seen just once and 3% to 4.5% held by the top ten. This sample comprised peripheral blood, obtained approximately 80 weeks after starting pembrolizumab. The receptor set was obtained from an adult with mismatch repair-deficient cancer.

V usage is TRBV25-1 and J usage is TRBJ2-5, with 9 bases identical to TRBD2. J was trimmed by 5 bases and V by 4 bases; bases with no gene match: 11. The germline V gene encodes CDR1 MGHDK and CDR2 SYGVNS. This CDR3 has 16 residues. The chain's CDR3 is CASSVPTSGKKETQYF. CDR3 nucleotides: TGTGCCAGCAGTGTGCCGACTAGCGGAAAAAAGGAGACCCAGTACTTC.

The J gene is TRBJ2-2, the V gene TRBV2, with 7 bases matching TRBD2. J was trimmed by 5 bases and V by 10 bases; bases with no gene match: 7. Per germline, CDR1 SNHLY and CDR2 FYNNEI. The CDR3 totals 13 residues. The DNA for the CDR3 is TGTGCCAATTCGCGGGGGAGTACCGGGGAGCTGTTTTTT. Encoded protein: CANSRGSTGELFF.

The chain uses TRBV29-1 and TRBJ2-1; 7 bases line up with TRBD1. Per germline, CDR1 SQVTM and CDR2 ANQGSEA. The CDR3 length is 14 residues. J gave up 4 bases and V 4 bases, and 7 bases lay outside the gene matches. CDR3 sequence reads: CSVVGQGVYNEQFF. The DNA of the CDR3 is TGCAGCGTTGTCGGGCAGGGGGTATACAATGAGCAGTTCTTC.

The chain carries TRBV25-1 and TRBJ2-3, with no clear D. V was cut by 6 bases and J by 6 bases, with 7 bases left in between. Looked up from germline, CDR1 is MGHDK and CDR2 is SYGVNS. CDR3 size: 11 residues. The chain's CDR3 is CASSSADTQYF. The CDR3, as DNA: TGTGCCAGCAGCTCAGCGGATACGCAGTATTTT.

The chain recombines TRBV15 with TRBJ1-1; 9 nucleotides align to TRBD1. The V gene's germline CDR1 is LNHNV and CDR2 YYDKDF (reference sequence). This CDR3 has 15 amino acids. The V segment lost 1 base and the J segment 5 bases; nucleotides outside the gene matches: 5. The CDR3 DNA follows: TGTGCCACCAGCAGAGGGACAGGGGAAAGGACTGAAGCTTTCTTT. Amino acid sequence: CATSRGTGERTEAFF.

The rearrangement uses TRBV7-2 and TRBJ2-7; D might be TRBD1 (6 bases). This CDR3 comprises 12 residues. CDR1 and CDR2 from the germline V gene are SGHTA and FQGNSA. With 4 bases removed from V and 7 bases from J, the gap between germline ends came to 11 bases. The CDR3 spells CASSSTGWEQYF. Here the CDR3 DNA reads TGTGCCAGCAGCTCAACAGGGTGGGAGCAGTACTTC.

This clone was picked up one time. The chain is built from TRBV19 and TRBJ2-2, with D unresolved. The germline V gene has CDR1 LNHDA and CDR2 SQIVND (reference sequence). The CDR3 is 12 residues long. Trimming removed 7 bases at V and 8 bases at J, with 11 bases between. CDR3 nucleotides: TGTGCCAGTAAAGACCTAGGTGGGGAGCTGTTTTTT. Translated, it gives CASKDLGGELFF.

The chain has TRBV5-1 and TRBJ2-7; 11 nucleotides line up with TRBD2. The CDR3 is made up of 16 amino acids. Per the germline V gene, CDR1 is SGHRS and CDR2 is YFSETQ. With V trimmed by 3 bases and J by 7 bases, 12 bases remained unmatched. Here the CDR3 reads CASSSTTGLAVVEQYF. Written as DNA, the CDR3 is TGCGCCAGCAGCTCAACCACGGGACTAGCGGTCGTGGAGCAGTACTTC.

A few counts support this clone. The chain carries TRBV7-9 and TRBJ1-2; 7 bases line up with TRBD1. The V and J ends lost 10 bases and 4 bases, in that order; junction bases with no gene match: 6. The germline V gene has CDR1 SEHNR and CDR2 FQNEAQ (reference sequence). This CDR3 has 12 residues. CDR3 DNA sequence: TGTGCCACCAGGGGGGGGAGCTATGGCTACACCTTC. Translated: CATRGGSYGYTF. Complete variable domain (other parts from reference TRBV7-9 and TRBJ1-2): DTGVSQNPRHKITKRGQNVTFRCDPISEHNRLYWYRQTLGQGPEFLTYFQNEAQLEKSRLLSDRFSAERPKGSFSTLEIQRTEQGDSAMYLCATRGGSYGYTFGSGTRLTVV.

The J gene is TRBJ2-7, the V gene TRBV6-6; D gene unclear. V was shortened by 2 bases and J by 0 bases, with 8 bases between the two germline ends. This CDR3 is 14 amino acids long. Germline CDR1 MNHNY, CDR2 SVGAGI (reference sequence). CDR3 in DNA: TGTGCCAGCAGTTACCGAGTGAGCTCCTACGAGCAGTACTTC. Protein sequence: CASSYRVSSYEQYF.

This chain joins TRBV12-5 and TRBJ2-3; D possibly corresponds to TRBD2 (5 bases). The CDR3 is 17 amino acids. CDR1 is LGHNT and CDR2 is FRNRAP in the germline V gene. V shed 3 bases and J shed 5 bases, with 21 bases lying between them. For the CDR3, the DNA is TGTGCTAGTGGTTTAAATTACGGCGGCCCCCGGGGAGATACGCAGTATTTT. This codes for CASGLNYGGPRGDTQYF. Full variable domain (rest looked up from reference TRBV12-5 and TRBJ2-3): DARVTQTPRHKVTEMGQEVTMRCQPILGHNTVFWYRQTMMQGLELLAYFRNRAPLDDSGMPKDRFSAEMPDATLATLKIQPSEPRDSAVYFCASGLNYGGPRGDTQYFGPGTRLTVL.

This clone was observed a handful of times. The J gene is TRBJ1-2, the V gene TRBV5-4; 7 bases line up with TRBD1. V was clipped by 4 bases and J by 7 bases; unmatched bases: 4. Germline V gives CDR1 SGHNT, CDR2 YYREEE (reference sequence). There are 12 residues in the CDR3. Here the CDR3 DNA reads TGTGCCAGCAGCGCACAGGGGCCTGGCTACACCTTC. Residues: CASSAQGPGYTF.

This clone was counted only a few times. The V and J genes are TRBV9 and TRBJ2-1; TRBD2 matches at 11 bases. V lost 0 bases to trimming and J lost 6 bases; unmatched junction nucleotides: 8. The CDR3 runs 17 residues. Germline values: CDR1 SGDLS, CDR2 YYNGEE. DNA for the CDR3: TGTGCCAGCAGCGTAGTAGTAGCGGGAGGGCGTATCAATGAGCAGTTCTTC. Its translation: CASSVVVAGGRINEQFF.

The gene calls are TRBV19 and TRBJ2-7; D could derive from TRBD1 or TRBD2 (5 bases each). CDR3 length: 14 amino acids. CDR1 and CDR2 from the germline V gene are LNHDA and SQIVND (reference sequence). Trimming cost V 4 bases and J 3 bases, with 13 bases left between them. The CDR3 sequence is CASSRDQAFYEQYF. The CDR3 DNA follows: TGTGCCAGTAGTAGGGACCAAGCGTTCTACGAGCAGTACTTC. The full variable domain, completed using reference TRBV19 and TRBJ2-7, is DGGITQSPKYLFRKEGQNVTLSCEQNLNHDAMYWYRQDPGQGLRLIYYSQIVNDFQKGDIAEGYSVSREKKESFPLTVTSAQKNPTAFYLCASSRDQAFYEQYFGPGTRLTVT.

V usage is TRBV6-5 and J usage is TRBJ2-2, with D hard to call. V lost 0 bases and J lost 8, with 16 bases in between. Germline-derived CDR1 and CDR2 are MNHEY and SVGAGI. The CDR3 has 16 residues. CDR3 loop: CASSYSMTHLTGELFF. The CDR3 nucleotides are TGTGCCAGCAGTTACTCGATGACCCACCTCACTGGGGAGCTGTTTTTT.

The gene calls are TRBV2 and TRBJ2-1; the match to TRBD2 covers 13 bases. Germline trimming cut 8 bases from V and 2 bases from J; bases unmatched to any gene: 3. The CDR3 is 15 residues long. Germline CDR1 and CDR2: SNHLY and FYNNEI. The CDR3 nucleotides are TGTGCCAGCTCCGGGACTAGCGGGGCCTACAATGAGCAGTTCTTC. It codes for CASSGTSGAYNEQFF.

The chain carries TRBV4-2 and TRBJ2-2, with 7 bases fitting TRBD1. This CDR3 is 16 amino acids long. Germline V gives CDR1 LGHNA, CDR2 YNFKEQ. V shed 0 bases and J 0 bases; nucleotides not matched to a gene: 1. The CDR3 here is CASSQDDRANTGELFF. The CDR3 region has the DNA TGTGCCAGCAGCCAAGATGACAGGGCGAACACCGGGGAGCTGTTTTTT.

The CDR3 spells CASSLAIPGTGAYGYTF. The DNA for the CDR3 is TGTGCCAGCAGCTTGGCGATCCCCGGGACAGGGGCCTATGGCTACACCTTC. The V call is TRBV5-4, the J call TRBJ1-2, with 10 bases fitting TRBD1. V gave up 0 bases and J gave up 4 bases; unmatched junction bases: 9. The germline V gene encodes CDR1 SGHNT and CDR2 YYREEE (reference sequence). The length of the CDR3 is 17 residues.

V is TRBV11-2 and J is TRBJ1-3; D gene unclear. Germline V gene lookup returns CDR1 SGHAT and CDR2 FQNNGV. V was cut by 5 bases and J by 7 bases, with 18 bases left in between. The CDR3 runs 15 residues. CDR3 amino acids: CASSTQPQLANTIYF. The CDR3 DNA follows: TGTGCCAGCAGCACTCAACCTCAGTTAGCGAACACCATATATTTT.

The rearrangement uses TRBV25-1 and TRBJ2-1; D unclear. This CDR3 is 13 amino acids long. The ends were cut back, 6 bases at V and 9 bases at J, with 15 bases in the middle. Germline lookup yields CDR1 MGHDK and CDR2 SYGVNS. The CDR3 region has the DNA TGTGCCAGCAGGCAGACTGGTTCCATTGAGCAGTTCTTC. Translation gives CASRQTGSIEQFF. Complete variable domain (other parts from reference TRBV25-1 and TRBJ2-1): EADIYQTPRYLVIGTGKKITLECSQTMGHDKMYWYQQDPGMELHLIHYSYGVNSTEKGDLSSESTVSRIRTEHFPLTLESARPSHTSQYLCASRQTGSIEQFFGPGTRLTVL.

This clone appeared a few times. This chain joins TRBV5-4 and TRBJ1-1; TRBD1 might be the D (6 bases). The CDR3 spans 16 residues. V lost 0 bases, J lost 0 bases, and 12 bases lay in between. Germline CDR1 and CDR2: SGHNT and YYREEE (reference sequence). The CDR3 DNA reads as TGTGCCAGCAGCTTGGCCGGGACATTCTTGAACACTGAAGCTTTCTTT. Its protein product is CASSLAGTFLNTEAFF. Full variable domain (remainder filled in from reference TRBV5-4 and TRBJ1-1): ETGVTQSPTHLIKTRGQQVTLRCSSQSGHNTVSWYQQALGQGPQFIFQYYREEENGRGNFPPRFSGLQFPNYSSELNVNALELDDSALYLCASSLAGTFLNTEAFFGQGTRLTVV.